This T cell receptor beta chain derives from a study of CD8 T cells in Susac syndrome. This clonotype was seen a single time. Random hexamers were used to reverse transcribe about 0.5 to 1 ug of RNA. TCRdb re-analysed the immunoSEQ multiplex PCR reads in MiXCR, keeping a single row per CDR3 protein. The sample shows about 440,000 distinct CDR3 sequences, roughly 85% of them seen only once. Sequencing was done on a sample of CD8+ T cells from PBMCs. The TCR sequence derives from a human donor with multiple sclerosis.

The CDR3 bases are TGTGCCAGCGTCGCTCCGGGATACTATGGCTACACCTTC. It translates to CASVAPGYYGYTF. The V gene is TRBV2, the J gene TRBJ1-2; D call uncertain. Germline-derived CDR1 and CDR2 are SNHLY and FYNNEI. CDR3 size: 13 residues. V gave up 8 bases and J gave up 3 bases, with 13 bases separating them.